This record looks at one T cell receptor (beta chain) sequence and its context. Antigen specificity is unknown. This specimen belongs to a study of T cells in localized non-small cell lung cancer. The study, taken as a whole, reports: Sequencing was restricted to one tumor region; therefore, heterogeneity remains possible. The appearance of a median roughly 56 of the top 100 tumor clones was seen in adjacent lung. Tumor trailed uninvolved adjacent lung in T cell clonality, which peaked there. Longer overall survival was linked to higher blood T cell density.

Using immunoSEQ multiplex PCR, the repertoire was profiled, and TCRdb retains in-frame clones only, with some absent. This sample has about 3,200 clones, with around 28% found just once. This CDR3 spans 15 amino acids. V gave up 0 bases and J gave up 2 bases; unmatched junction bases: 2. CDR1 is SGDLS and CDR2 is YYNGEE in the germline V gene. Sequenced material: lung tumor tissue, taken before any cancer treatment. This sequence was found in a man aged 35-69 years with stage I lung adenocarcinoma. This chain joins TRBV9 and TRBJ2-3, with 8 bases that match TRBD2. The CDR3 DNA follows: TGTGCCAGCAGCGTAGCGGGGGGGCCCACAGATACGCAGTATTTT. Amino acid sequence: CASSVAGGPTDTQYF.